The 20 T cell receptor beta chains below come from one sample, sequenced in a study of persistence of HIV-infected CD4 T cells. This was the immunoSEQ version 4 assay in survey mode. Assay: immunoSEQ multiplex PCR; the TCRdb copy retains only in-frame clones and omits some. The repertoire holds tens of thousands of clones, with about four fifths as singletons. The stimulus was lysate of CMV-infected fibroblasts, about 11 ug/mL. CD40L-negative CD69-negative CD45RO-high memory CD4+ T cells were sorted as populations depleted of antigen-responding cells. Their recognized antigens are unknown. Sequencing used CD4+ T cells sorted from PBMCs after approximately 20-hour stimulation, obtained from a patient who received antiretroviral therapy. The receptors were gathered from an adult man with HIV who was CMV-seropositive.

The gene calls are TRBV28 and TRBJ1-1; a weak D match, TRBD1 (6 bases). Germline loops: CDR1 MDHEN, CDR2 SYDVKM. Trimming cost V 5 bases and J 0 bases, with 13 bases left between them. This CDR3 contains 15 residues. The DNA for the CDR3 is TGTGCCAGCAGTCTCCCAGGGACAATGAACACTGAAGCTTTCTTT. The encoded protein is CASSLPGTMNTEAFF.

The chain is built from TRBV6-5 and TRBJ2-3; D not resolved. Trimming stripped 6 bases from V and 11 bases from J, with 12 bases between. From germline, CDR1 is MNHEY and CDR2 SVGAGI. The CDR3 runs 11 residues. The CDR3, as DNA: TGTGCCAGCAGCCTGTTTGACGAGCAGTATTTT. Protein product: CASSLFDEQYF.

V is TRBV4-2 and J is TRBJ2-3; 13 bases map to TRBD2. From germline, CDR1 is LGHNA and CDR2 YNFKEQ. Trimming cost V 2 bases and J 2 bases; bases outside gene matches: 1. The CDR3 contains 16 residues. The CDR3 bases are TGTGCCAGCAGCCAAACTAGCGGGGGGGCCACAGATACGCAGTATTTT. Protein: CASSQTSGGATDTQYF.

This clone was seen once. The chain couples TRBV20-1 to TRBJ2-7, with TRBD1 identical over 9 bases. The CDR3 runs to 15 residues. Trimming cost V 3 bases and J 2 bases; bases outside gene matches: 8. Germline assignment: CDR1 DFQATT and CDR2 SNEGSKA (reference sequence). CDR3 in amino acids: CSASLPGQGTYEQYF. The CDR3 DNA reads as TGCAGTGCTAGTCTCCCGGGACAGGGAACCTACGAGCAGTACTTC.

The chain employs TRBV15 and TRBJ1-4, with unresolved D. This CDR3 contains 14 residues. Trimming pared 0 bases from V and 5 bases from J, leaving 7 bases between. The V gene's germline CDR1 is LNHNV and CDR2 YYDKDF (reference sequence). The CDR3, as DNA: TGTGCCACCAGCAGAGATCTCGTAAATGAAAAACTGTTTTTT. This gives the protein CATSRDLVNEKLFF.

The chain links TRBV12-3 or TRBV12-4 to TRBJ2-3, with TRBD2 matching 7 bases. The CDR3 sequence is 12 residues long. Trimming at V came to 6 bases and at J to 10 bases, leaving 7 bases not matched to a gene. The CDR3 protein is CASRNSGEAQYF. The CDR3 nucleotides are TGTGCCAGCAGGAACAGCGGGGAAGCGCAGTATTTT.

Only a few counts were recorded for this clone. The rearrangement links TRBV5-3 to TRBJ2-4; 10 bases are shared with TRBD1. TRBV5-3 is an ORF, and what it does is uncertain. This CDR3 region has 14 residues. Unmatched junction bases numbered 13, after V lost 4 bases and J lost 15 bases. DNA for the CDR3: TGTGCCAGAAGCCAACCCCCGGGACAGGGGATCTTGTACTTC. It encodes CARSQPPGQGILYF.

This chain connects TRBV18 to TRBJ2-4, with D uncertain. Germline V lookup: CDR1 KGHSH, CDR2 LQKENI. The CDR3 has 16 residues. V lost 1 base and J lost 6, with 16 bases in between. CDR3 residues: CASSPRLVLVGNIQYF. CDR3 nucleotides: TGTGCCAGCTCACCACGTTTAGTATTGGTCGGAAACATTCAGTACTTC.

In this sample, this clone turned up once. The chain has TRBV3-1 (or the pseudogene TRBV3-2) and TRBJ2-3; 12 nucleotides align to TRBD2. The V gene end was trimmed by 5 bases and the J gene end by 0 bases; junction bases not matched to a gene: 6. Germline CDR1 is LGHDT and CDR2 is YNNKEL (reference sequence). The CDR3 covers 17 residues. CDR3 sequence: CASSKLGTSGSTDTQYF. The CDR3 region has the DNA TGTGCCAGCAGCAAACTTGGGACTAGCGGGAGCACAGATACGCAGTATTTT.

The chain carries TRBV28 and TRBJ1-1; no firm D call. CDR3 size: 13 residues. V lost 6 bases and J lost 4, with 12 bases in between. The germline CDR1 and CDR2 sequences are MDHEN and SYDVKM. CDR3 amino acids: CASSLPTGTEAFF. CDR3 nucleotides: TGTGCCAGCAGCCTACCAACCGGCACTGAAGCTTTCTTT.

This clone turned up a few times. This chain links TRBV6-1 with TRBJ1-6; possible D gene TRBD1, 5 bases. CDR3 length equals 13 residues. The V gene's germline CDR1 is MNHNS and CDR2 SASEGT. V lost 1 base and J 10 bases, leaving 8 bases between the germline ends. In nucleotides, the CDR3 is TGTGCCAGCAGTGAAGTGGGGCGCTCACCCCTCCACTTT. Its translation is CASSEVGRSPLHF.

CDR3 nucleotides: TGTGCCAGCAGCAGCCTGAGGGCGGGGGCCCTCTACGAGCAGTACTTC. Amino acid sequence: CASSSLRAGALYEQYF. The V call is TRBV11-1, the J call TRBJ2-7; weak D call: TRBD2 (7 bases). This CDR3 has 16 residues. Deletions cut 5 bases from V and 3 bases from J, with 20 bases between. In germline, CDR1 is SGHAT, CDR2 FQDESV (reference sequence).

The chain combines TRBV29-1 with TRBJ2-7, with D hard to call. Germline values: CDR1 SQVTM, CDR2 ANQGSEA. This CDR3 has 11 amino acids. V was cut by 0 bases and J by 6 bases, with 6 bases left in between. CDR3 sequence reads: CSVEEAFEQYF. In DNA, the CDR3 is TGCAGCGTTGAAGAAGCGTTCGAGCAGTACTTC.

This clone appeared a few times. Written as DNA, the CDR3 is TGTGCCAGCAGCTATGGACCAACCTACGAGCAGTACTTC. Residues: CASSYGPTYEQYF. The J gene is TRBJ2-7, the V gene TRBV13; D gene unclear. The germline V gene has CDR1 PRHDT and CDR2 FYEKMQ (reference sequence). With 4 bases removed from V and 2 bases from J, the gap between germline ends came to 9 bases. The CDR3 extends over 13 amino acids.

The gene calls are TRBV7-2 and TRBJ2-2; D might be TRBD1 (5 bases). The CDR3 has 13 residues. Germline V gives CDR1 SGHTA, CDR2 FQGNSA. The V end was cut by 10 bases, the J end by 5 bases, with 14 bases between. The CDR3 DNA reads TGTGCCACAAGGGGAATAAGTACCGGGGAGCTGTTTTTT. It codes for CATRGISTGELFF.

The chain combines TRBV5-3 with TRBJ1-5; D unresolved. TRBV5-3 is identified as an open reading frame with a role that is uncertain. The CDR3 consists of 17 residues. V was clipped by 0 bases and J by 3 bases, with 16 bases between them. The CDR3 sequence is CARSLAFFGSNNQPQHF. The CDR3 DNA is TGTGCCAGAAGCTTGGCCTTCTTTGGGAGTAACAATCAGCCCCAGCATTTT.

The rearrangement joins TRBV14 to TRBJ1-1, with D maybe TRBD1 (5 bases). Trimming removed 1 base at V and 5 bases at J, with 14 bases between. The V gene's germline CDR1 is SGHDN and CDR2 FVKESK. The CDR3 has 15 amino acids. CDR3 sequence (DNA): TGTGCCAGCAGCCAAGCTGGGGGGTTCTGGACTGAAGCTTTCTTT. Its protein product is CASSQAGGFWTEAFF.

The chain employs TRBV19 and TRBJ1-5, with D possibly matching TRBD1 (6 bases). The CDR3 covers 15 residues. Germline CDR1 and CDR2: LNHDA and SQIVND (reference sequence). Between the trimmed V and J ends, which lost 5 bases and 1 base, there was a span of 12 bases. CDR3 nucleotides: TGTGCCAGTAGTCCACAGGGTCGGAGCAATCAGCCCCAGCATTTT. Translating it yields CASSPQGRSNQPQHF.

This clone was observed a single time. The CDR3 region has the DNA TGTGCCAGCTCACCACCGGGGGGCAATCAGCCCCAGCATTTT. Translated: CASSPPGGNQPQHF. The chain carries TRBV18 and TRBJ1-5; a possible D gene is TRBD1 (5 bases). V was shortened by 0 bases and J by 2 bases, with 5 bases between the two germline ends. The CDR3 loop spans 14 amino acids. Germline V CDR1 and CDR2: KGHSH, LQKENI.

This clone has a single count. The chain combines TRBV5-3 with TRBJ2-6; no firm D call. TRBV5-3 is identified as an open reading frame with a role that is uncertain. The CDR3 consists of 17 residues. Trimming took 1 base from V and 4 from J, leaving 15 bases between them. CDR3 protein: CARSLRPEQNGANVLTF. In DNA form, the CDR3 reads TGTGCCAGAAGCTTGCGGCCAGAACAAAACGGGGCCAACGTCCTGACTTTC.